The next 5 T cell receptor beta chains were all read from a single sample in a study of blood T cell repertoires in COVID-19. Profiled with immunoSEQ multiplex PCR; TCRdb holds only in-frame clones, not every one. Among approximately 34,000 clones, around 86% were seen once, and the ten largest hold around 15%. The sequencing input was peripheral blood. The origin of the receptors is a man aged 60 to 69 with active COVID-19.

This sequence joins TRBV19 and TRBJ2-3; 9 positions agree with TRBD2. The V and J ends lost 4 bases and 1 base, in that order; junction bases with no gene match: 0. CDR1 and CDR2 from the germline V gene are LNHDA and SQIVND (reference sequence). The CDR3 runs to 14 residues. Here the CDR3 reads CASSRLAGTDTQYF. The CDR3 DNA reads as TGTGCCAGTAGTAGACTAGCGGGCACAGATACGCAGTATTTT. The whole variable domain, remainder taken from reference TRBV19 and TRBJ2-3, is DGGITQSPKYLFRKEGQNVTLSCEQNLNHDAMYWYRQDPGQGLRLIYYSQIVNDFQKGDIAEGYSVSREKKESFPLTVTSAQKNPTAFYLCASSRLAGTDTQYFGPGTRLTVL.

The rearrangement uses TRBV25-1 and TRBJ1-1, with D maybe TRBD1 (6 bases). This CDR3 spans 14 amino acids. The germline V gene encodes CDR1 MGHDK and CDR2 SYGVNS. Deletions cut 5 bases from V and 4 bases from J, with 14 bases between. The CDR3 region is CASSSTGRGTEAFF. The CDR3 region has the DNA TGTGCCAGCAGTTCTACAGGGAGAGGCACTGAAGCTTTCTTT. The complete variable domain, with remaining parts taken from reference TRBV25-1 and TRBJ1-1, reads EADIYQTPRYLVIGTGKKITLECSQTMGHDKMYWYQQDPGMELHLIHYSYGVNSTEKGDLSSESTVSRIRTEHFPLTLESARPSHTSQYLCASSSTGRGTEAFFGQGTRLTVV.

CDR3 loop: CASSYRGGPPNEQFF. Written as DNA, the CDR3 is TGTGCCAGCAGTTATCGAGGGGGCCCGCCCAATGAGCAGTTCTTC. V and J are TRBV6-5 and TRBJ2-1, with 7 bases that match TRBD1. Germline V gene lookup returns CDR1 MNHEY and CDR2 SVGAGI. The CDR3 spans 15 residues. V shed 3 bases, J shed 6 bases, and the junction held 8 bases outside the gene matches.

This chain connects TRBV7-9 to TRBJ1-5; no definite D call. Germline lookup yields CDR1 SEHNR and CDR2 FQNEAQ (reference sequence). V was cut by 1 base and J by 6 bases, with 7 bases left in between. The length of the CDR3 is 13 residues. The chain's CDR3 is CASSLDEAQPQHF. As DNA, the CDR3 is TGTGCCAGCAGCTTAGATGAGGCTCAGCCCCAGCATTTT.

The chain is built from TRBV3-1 (or the pseudogene TRBV3-2) and TRBJ2-1; the match to TRBD2 covers 9 bases. J was trimmed by 4 bases and V by 2 bases; bases with no gene match: 15. CDR1 LGHDT and CDR2 YNNKEL come from the germline V gene (reference sequence). The CDR3 sequence is 19 residues long. The DNA for the CDR3 is TGTGCCAGCAGCCAAAGGCCCGGGGAGCGGGAGGAGCCTTACAATGAGCAGTTCTTC. Amino acids: CASSQRPGEREEPYNEQFF.